Reported below is one T cell receptor beta chain. The antigen is undetermined. V was trimmed by 0 bases and J by 3 bases, leaving 11 bases between them. Germline V lookup: CDR1 SGHTA, CDR2 FQGNSA. This CDR3 contains 15 residues. These data are taken from a study of beta chain features in type 1 diabetes. Study-level findings and limits: Highly expressing activated T cells could be over-counted with a cDNA template. Type 1 diabetes patients showed fewer insertions and more deletions at VDJ junctions.

Staining for CD45RO/CCR7/CD25/CD127/CD95/CD27 allowed sorting of CD4+ naive, central memory, regulatory and stem cell-like memory cells. The entirety of the isolated RNA underwent reverse transcription, so expressed TCRB transcripts were sequenced. Some clones are missing from TCRdb's copy, which holds only in-frame ones; the method was immunoSEQ multiplex PCR. The sample lists around 350,000 clones; approximately 12% were seen once. This receptor was obtained from a man aged 18-30 years in good health. This chain links TRBV7-2 with TRBJ1-1; D not certain. Material for sequencing was naive CD4+ T cells from blood. CDR3 DNA: TGTGCCAGCAGCTTAGCCCTGGGCAGAGACACTGAAGCTTTCTTT. It codes for CASSLALGRDTEAFF.